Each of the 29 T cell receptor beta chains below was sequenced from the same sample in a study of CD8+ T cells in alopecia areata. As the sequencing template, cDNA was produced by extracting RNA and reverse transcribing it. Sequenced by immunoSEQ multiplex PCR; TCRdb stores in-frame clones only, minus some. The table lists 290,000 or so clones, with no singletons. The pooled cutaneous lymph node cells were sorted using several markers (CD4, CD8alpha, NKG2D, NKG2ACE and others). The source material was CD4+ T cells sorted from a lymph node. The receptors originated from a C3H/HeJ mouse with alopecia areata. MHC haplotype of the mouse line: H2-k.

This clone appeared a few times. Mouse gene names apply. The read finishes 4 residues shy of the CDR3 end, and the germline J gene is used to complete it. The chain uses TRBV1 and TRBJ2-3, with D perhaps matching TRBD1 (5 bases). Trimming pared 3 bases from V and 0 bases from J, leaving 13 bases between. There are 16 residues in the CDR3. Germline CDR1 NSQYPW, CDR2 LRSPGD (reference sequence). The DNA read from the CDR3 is TGCACCTGCAGTGCCCGGACAACATCTAGTGCAGAA. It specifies CTCSARTTSSAE. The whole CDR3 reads CTCSARTTSSAETLYF.

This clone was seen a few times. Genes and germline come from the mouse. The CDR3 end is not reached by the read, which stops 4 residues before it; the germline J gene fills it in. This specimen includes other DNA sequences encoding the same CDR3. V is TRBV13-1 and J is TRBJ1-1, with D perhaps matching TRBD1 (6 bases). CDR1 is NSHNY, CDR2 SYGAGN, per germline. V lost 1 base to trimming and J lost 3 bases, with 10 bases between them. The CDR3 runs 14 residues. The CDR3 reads CASSDWGGDTEVFF. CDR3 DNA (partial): TGTGCCAGCAGTGATTGGGGGGGCGACACA.

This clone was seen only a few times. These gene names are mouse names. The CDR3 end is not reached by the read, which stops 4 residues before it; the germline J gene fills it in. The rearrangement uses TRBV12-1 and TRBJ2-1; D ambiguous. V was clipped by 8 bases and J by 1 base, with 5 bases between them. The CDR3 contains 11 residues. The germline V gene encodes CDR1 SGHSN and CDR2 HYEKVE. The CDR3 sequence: CATKNYAEQFF. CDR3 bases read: TGTGCCACAAAAAACTATGCT.

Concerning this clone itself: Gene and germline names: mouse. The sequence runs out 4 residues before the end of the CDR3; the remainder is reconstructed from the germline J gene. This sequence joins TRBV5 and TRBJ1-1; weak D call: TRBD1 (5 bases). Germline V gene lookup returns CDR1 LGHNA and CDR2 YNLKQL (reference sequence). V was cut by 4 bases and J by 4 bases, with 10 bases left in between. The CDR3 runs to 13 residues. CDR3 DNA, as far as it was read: TGTGCCAGCAGCCCTCCAGGGAGCACA. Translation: CASSPPGST. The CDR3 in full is CASSPPGSTEVFF.

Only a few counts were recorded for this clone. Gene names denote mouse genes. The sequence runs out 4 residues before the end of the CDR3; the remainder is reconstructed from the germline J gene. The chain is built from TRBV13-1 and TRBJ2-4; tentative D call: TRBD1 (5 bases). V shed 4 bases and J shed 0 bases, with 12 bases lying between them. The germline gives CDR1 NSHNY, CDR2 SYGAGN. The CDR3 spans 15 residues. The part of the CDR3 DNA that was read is TGTGCCAGCAGTTCAGGGCTCCTTAGTCAAAAC. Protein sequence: CASSSGLLSQN. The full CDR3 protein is CASSSGLLSQNTLYF.

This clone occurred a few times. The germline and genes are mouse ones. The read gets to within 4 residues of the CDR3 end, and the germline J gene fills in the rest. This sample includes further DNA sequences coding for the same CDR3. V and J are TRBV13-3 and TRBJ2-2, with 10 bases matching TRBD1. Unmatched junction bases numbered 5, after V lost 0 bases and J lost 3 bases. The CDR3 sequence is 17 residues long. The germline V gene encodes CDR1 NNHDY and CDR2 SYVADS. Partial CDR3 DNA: TGTGCCAGCAGTGATGCAAGGACAGGGGGGGACACCGGG. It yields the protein CASSDARTGGDTG. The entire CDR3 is CASSDARTGGDTGQLYF.

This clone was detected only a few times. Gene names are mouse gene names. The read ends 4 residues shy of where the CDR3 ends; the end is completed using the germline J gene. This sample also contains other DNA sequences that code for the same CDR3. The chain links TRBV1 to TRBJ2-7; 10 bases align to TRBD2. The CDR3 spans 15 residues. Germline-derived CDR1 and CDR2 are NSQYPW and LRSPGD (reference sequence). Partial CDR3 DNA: TGCACCTGCAGTGCAACCGGGACTGGGGTTTAT. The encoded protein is CTCSATGTGVY. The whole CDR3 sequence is CTCSATGTGVYEQYF.

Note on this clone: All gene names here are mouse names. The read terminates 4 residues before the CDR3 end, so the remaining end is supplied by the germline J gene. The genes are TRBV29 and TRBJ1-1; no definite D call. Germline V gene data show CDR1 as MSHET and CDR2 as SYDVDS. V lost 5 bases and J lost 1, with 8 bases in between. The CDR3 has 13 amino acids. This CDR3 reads CASSPSGNTEVFF. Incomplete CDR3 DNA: TGTGCTAGCAGTCCATCAGGGAACACA. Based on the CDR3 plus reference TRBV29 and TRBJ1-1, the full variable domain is DMKVTQMPRYLIKRMGENVLLECGQDMSHETMYWYRQDPGLGLQLIYISYDVDSNSEGDIPKGYRVSRKKREHFSLILDSAKTNQTSVYFCASSPSGNTEVFFGKGTRLTVV.

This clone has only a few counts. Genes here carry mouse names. The CDR3 bases that were read are TGTGCCAGCAGCAAACAGAAAAACTCC. It is translated as CASSKQKNS. The entire CDR3 sequence reads CASSKQKNSDYTF. This chain uses TRBV19 with TRBJ1-2; D gene unclear. The CDR3 goes on 4 residues after the read ends, and that part is filled in from the germline J gene. Per germline, CDR1 FNHDT and CDR2 SITEND (reference sequence). The V end lost 5 bases, the J end lost 1 base, and 9 bases lay between the germline ends. This CDR3 spans 13 amino acids.

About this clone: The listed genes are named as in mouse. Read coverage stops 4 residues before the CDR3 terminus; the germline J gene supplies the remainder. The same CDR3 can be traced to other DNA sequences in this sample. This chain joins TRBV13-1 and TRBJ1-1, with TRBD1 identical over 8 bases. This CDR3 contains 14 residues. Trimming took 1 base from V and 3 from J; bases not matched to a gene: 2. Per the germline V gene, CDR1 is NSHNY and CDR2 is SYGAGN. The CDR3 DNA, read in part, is TGTGCCAGCAGTGATCAGGGGGCCGACACA. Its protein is CASSDQGADT. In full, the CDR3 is CASSDQGADTEVFF.

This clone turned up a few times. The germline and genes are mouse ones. The sequenced CDR3 bases are TGTGCCAGCAGCCAAGTAGGGACAGGGAGCACA. Protein: CASSQVGTGST. Given in full, the CDR3 is CASSQVGTGSTEVFF. This chain connects TRBV5 to TRBJ1-1, with TRBD1 matching 9 bases. The CDR3 end is not reached by the read, which stops 4 residues before it; the germline J gene fills it in. Losses at the gene ends were 1 base for V and 4 bases for J; bases not matched to a gene: 4. Germline V gene data show CDR1 as LGHNA and CDR2 as YNLKQL (reference sequence). The CDR3 length is 15 residues.

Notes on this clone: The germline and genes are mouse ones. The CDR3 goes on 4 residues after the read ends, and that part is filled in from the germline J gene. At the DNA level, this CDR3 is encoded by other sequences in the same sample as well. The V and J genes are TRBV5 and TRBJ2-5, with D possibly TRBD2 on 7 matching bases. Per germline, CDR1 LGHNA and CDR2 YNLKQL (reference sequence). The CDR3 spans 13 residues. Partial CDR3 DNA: TGTGCCAGCAGCCAAGGGGGGGCCGAC. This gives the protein CASSQGGAD. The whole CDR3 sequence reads CASSQGGADTQYF.

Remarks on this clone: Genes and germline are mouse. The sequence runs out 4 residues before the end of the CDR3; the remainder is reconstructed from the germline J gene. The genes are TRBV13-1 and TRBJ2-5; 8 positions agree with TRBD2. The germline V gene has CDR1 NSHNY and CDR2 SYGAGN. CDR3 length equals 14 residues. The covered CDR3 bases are TGTGCCAGCAGTGATCCTGGGGGGAAAGAC. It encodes CASSDPGGKD. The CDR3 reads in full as CASSDPGGKDTQYF.

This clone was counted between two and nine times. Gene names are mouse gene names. The part of the CDR3 DNA that was read is TGTGCCAGCAGCAGACAGGACACCGGG. This sequence encodes CASSRQDTG. The full-length CDR3 reads as CASSRQDTGQLYF. The chain couples TRBV19 to TRBJ2-2, with D possibly TRBD1 on 6 matching bases. The read terminates 4 residues before the CDR3 end, so the remaining end is supplied by the germline J gene. The CDR3 is made up of 13 amino acids. The germline CDR1 and CDR2 sequences are FNHDT and SITEND (reference sequence). Trimming left V 5 bases short and J 3 bases short, with 8 bases between.

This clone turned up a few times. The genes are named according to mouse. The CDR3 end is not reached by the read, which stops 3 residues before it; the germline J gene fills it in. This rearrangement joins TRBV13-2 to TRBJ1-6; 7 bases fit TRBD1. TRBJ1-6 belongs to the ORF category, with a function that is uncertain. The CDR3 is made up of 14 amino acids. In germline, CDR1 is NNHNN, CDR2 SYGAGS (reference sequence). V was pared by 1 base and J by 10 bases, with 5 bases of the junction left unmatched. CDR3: CASGDTGVGSPLYF. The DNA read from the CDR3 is TGTGCCAGCGGTGATACAGGGGTAGGGTCGCCC.

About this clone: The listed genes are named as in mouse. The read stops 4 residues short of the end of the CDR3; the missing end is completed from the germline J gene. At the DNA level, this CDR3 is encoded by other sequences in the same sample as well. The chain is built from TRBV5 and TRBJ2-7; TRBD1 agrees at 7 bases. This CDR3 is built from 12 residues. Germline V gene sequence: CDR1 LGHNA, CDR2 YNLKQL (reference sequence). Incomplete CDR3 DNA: TGTGCCAGCAGCCAACAGGGGGAT. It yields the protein CASSQQGD. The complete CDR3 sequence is CASSQQGDEQYF.

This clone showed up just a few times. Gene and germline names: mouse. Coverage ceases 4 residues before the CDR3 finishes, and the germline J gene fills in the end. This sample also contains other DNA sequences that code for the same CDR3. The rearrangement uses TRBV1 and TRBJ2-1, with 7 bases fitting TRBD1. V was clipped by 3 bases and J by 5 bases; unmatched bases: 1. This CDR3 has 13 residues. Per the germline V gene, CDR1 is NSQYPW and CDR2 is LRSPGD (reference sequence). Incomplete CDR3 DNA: TGCACCTGCAGTGCCACAGGGGATGCT. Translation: CTCSATGDA. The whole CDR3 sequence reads CTCSATGDAEQFF.

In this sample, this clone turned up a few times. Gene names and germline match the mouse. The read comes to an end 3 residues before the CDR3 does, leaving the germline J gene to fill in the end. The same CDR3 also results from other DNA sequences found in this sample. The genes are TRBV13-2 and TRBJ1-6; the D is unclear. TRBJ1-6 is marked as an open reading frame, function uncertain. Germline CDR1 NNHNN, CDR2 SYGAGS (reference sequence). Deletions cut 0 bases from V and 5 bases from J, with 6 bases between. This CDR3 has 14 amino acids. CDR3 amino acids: CASGDATNNSPLYF. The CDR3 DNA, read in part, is TGTGCCAGCGGTGATGCGACAAATAATTCGCCC.

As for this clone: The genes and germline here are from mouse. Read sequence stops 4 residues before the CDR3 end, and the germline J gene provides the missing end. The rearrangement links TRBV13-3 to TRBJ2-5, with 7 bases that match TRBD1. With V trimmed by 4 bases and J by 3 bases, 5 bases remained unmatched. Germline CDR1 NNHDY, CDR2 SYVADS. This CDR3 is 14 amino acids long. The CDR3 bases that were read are TGTGCCAGCAGTTCCGGGACAGAACAAGAC. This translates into CASSSGTEQD. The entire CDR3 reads CASSSGTEQDTQYF.

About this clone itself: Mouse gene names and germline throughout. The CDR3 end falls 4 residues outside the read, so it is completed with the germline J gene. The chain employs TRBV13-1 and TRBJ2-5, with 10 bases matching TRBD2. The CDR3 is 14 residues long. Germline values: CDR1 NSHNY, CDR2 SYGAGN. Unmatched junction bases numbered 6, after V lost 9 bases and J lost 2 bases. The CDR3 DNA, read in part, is TGTGCCACCTCGGACTGGGGGTTCCAAGAC. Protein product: CATSDWGFQD. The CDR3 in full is CATSDWGFQDTQYF.

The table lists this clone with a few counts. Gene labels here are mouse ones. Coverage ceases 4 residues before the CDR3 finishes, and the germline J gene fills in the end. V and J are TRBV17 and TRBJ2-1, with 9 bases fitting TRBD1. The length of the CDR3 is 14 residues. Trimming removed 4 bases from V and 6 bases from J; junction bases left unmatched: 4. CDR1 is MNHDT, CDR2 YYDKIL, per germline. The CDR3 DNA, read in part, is TGTGCTAGCAGTAAGGGGACAGGGATTGCT. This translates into CASSKGTGIA. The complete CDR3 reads CASSKGTGIAEQFF.

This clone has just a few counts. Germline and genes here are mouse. Here the CDR3 reads CASGDAGWGVTQNTLYF. CDR3 bases read: TGTGCCAGCGGTGATGCTGGCTGGGGGGTTACTCAAAAC. V usage is TRBV13-2 and J usage is TRBJ2-4; 8 nucleotides line up with TRBD2. The read stops 4 residues short of the end of the CDR3; the missing end is completed from the germline J gene. CDR3 size: 17 residues. The ends lost 0 bases at V and 2 bases at J; junction bases unmatched: 8. CDR1 and CDR2 (germline): NNHNN, SYGAGS (reference sequence).

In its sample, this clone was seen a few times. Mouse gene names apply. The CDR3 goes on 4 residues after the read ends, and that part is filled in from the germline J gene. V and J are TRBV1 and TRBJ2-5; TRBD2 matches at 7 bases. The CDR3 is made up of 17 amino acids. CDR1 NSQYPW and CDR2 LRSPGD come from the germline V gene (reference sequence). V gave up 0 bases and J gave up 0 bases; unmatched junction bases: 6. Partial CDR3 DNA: TGCACCTGCAGTGCAGATCCTGGGGGATTTAACCAAGAC. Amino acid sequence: CTCSADPGGFNQD. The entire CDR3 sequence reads CTCSADPGGFNQDTQYF.

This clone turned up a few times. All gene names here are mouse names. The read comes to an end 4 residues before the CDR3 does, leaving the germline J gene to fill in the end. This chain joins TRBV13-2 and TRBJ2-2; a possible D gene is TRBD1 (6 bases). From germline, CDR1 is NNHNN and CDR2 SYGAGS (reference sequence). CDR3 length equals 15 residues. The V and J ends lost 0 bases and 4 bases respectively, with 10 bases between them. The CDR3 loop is CASGDAGEGTGQLYF. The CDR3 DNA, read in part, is TGTGCCAGCGGTGATGCAGGGGAGGGCACCGGG.

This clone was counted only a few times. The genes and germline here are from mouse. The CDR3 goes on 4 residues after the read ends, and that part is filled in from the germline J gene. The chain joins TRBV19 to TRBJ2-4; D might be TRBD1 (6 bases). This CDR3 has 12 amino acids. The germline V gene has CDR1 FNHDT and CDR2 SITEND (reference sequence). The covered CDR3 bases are TGTGCCAGCACCGGGACATTAAAC. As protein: CASTGTLN. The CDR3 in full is CASTGTLNTLYF.

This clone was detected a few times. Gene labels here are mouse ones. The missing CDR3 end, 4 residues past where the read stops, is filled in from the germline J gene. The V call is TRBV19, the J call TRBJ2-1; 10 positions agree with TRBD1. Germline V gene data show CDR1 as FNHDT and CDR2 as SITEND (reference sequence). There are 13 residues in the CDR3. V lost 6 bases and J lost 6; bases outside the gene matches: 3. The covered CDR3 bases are TGTGCCAGCATACGGGACAGGGGTGCT. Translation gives CASIRDRGA. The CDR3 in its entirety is CASIRDRGAEQFF.

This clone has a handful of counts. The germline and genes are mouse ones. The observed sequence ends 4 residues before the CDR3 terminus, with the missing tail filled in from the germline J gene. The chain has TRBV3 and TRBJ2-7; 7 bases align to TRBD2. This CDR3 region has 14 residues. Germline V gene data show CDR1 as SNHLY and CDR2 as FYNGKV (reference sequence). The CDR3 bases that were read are TGTGCCAGCAGCTTTTCGGGGGGGAAGAAT. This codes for CASSFSGGKN. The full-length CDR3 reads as CASSFSGGKNEQYF.

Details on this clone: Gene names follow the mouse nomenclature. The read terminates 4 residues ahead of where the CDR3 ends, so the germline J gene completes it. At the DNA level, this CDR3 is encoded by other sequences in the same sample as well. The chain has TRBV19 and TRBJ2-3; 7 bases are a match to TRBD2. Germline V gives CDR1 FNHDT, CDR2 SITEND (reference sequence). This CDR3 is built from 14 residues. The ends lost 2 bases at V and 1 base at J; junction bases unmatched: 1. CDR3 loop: CASSIGGGAETLYF. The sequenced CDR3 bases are TGTGCCAGCAGTATCGGGGGGGGTGCAGAA. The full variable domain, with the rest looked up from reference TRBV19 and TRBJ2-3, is GGIITQTPKFLIGQEGQKLTLKCQQNFNHDTMYWYRQDSGKGLRLIYYSITENDLQKGDLSEGYDASREKKSSFSLTVTSAQKNEMAVFLCASSIGGGAETLYFGSGTRLTVL.

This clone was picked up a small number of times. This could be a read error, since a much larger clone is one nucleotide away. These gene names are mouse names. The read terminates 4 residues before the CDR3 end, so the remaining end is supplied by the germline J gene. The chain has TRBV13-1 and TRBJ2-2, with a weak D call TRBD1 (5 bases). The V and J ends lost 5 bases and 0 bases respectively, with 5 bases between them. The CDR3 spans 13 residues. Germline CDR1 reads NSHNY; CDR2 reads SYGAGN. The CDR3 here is CASRDTNTGQLYF. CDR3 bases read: TGTGCCAGCAGGGACACAAACACCGGG.